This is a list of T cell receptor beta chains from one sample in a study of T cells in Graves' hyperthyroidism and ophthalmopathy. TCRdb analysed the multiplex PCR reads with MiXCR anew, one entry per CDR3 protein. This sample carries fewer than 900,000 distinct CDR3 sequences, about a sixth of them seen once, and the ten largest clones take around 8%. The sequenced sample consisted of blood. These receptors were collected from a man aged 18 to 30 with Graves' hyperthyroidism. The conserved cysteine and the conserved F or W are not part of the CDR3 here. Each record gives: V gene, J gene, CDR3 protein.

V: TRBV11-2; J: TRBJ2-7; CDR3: ASSLSAGMGKGVQY
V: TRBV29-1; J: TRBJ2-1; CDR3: SVVELGLGEQF
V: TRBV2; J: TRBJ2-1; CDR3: ASSTSGGGEQF
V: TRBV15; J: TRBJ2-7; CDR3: ATSRERGSSYEQY
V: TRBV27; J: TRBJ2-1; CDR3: ASSSNYNEQF
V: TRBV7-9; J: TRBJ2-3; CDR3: ASSYRELAGITQY
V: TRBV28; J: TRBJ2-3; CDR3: ASSLLGGSSTDTQY
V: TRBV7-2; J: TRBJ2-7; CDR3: ASSLGVAYEQY
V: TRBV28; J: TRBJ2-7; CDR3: ASSSYRQSSYEQY
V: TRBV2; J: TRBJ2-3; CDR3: ASSGGLGGTDTQY
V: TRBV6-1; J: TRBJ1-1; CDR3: ASVPAGQGGNTEAF
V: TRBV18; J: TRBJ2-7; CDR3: ASSPKGGTGPREQY
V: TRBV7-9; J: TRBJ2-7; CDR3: ASSPGTSEGKVYEQY
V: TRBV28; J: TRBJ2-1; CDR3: ASRELAGVHNEQF
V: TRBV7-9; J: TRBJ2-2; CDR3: ASSTKGRETGELF
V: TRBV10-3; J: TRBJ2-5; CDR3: AIRGSAAHQETQY
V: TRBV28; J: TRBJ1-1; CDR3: ASITSQEWVNTEAF
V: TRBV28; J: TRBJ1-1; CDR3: ASSLLGMGTNTEAF
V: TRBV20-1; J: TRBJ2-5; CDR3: SAREAGERETQY
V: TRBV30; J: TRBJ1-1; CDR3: AWSVTTGPQNTEAF
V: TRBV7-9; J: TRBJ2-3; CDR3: ASLLGTDTQY
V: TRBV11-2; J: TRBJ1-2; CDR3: ASSLTGDGYGYT
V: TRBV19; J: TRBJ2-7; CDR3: ASSIPGPDYEQY
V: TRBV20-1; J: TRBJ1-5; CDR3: SAQGPSNQPQH
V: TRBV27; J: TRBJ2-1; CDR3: ASSLEATYNEQF
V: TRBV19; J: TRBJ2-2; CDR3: ASSTRGTGELF
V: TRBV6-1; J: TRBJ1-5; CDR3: ASREDSHQPQH
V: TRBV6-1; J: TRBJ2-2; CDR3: ASSDSTAGELF
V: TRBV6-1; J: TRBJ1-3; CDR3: ASIIASGNTIY
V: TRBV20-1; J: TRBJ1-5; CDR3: SKRAEVCNQPQH
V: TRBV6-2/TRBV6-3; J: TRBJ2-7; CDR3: ASGEPGPIYEQY
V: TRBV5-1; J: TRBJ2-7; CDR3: ASSLYRLHSYEQY
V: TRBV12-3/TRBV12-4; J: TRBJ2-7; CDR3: ASSSSGTNYEQY